This T cell receptor (beta chain) was documented in a study of blood T cell repertoires in COVID-19. Clinical history as reported by participants underpinned cohort assignment. Cohort 3 donors were reported recovered after two negative PCRs, clearance, or symptom resolution. Profiling relied on immunoSEQ multiplex PCR, and the TCRdb table lists in-frame clones only, not all of them. The data show hundreds of thousands of clones, with about 88% seen just once and about 3% held by the top ten. The CDR3 sequence is 15 residues long. In germline, CDR1 is GTSNPN, CDR2 SVGIG (reference sequence). Unmatched junction bases numbered 2, after V lost 0 bases and J lost 0 bases.

The TCR comes from a woman aged 50 to 60 who had recovered from COVID-19. The chain is built from TRBV30 and TRBJ2-1, with 7 nucleotides matching TRBD2. The sample comprised PBMCs or T cells enriched from blood (not recorded which). The CDR3 protein is CAWSVLAASYNEQFF. The CDR3, as DNA: TGTGCCTGGAGTGTCCTAGCGGCCTCCTACAATGAGCAGTTCTTC.